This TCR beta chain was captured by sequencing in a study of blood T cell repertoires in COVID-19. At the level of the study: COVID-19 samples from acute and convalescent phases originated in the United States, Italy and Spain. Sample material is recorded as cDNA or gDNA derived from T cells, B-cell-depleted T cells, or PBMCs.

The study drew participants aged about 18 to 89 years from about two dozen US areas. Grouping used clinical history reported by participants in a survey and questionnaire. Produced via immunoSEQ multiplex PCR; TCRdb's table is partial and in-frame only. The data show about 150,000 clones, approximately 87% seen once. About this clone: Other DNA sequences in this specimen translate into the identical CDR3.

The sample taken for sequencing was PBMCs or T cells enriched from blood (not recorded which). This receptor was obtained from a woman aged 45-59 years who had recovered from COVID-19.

The CDR3 DNA reads TGTGCCAGCAGCAGACAGGGCGCCTACGAGCAGTACTTC. Encoded protein: CASSRQGAYEQYF. V is TRBV2 and J is TRBJ2-7; the match to TRBD1 covers 7 bases. V trimming: 6 bases; J trimming: 2 bases; junction bases outside the gene matches: 4. The germline V gene encodes CDR1 SNHLY and CDR2 FYNNEI. The CDR3 is 13 residues long.